Reported below is one TCR beta chain. No antigen is known for it. Documented time point: persistent/refractory GD, antithyroid drugs over 5 years with positive TRAb. Preparation of the TCR library used RNA extracted from PBMCs. To make TCR beta libraries, researchers used iRepertoire HTBI primers and Arm-PCR of CDR3 regions. Using its own MiXCR run on the multiplex PCR reads, TCRdb lists one record per CDR3 protein. Among almost 350,000 distinct CDR3 sequences, around a fifth were seen once, and the ten largest hold just under 30%. This sample was taken from a study of regulatory T cells in long-lasting Graves disease. Study-level results: It was possible that the small sample size reduced accuracy. Newly diagnosed patients had higher TCR diversity than persistent Graves' patients did.

This specimen was peripheral blood mononuclear cells (PBMCs), taken when the disease was refractory, from a patient treated with antithyroid drugs. This sequence was found in a female donor with Graves disease.

CDR3 protein: CASSGDSYLNTEAFF. CDR3 bases: TGTGCCAGCAGCGGGGACAGCTACTTGAACACTGAAGCTTTCTTT. The V gene is TRBV5-6, the J gene TRBJ1-1, with 7 bases identical to TRBD1. Trimming took 4 bases from V and 0 from J; bases not matched to a gene: 6. CDR1 and CDR2 (germline): SGHDT, YYEEEE. This CDR3 is built from 15 residues. Looking up the rest from reference TRBV5-6 and TRBJ1-1 gives the full variable domain: DAGVTQSPTHLIKTRGQQVTLRCSPKSGHDTVSWYQQALGQGPQFIFQYYEEEERQRGNFPDRFSGHQFPNYSSELNVNALLLGDSALYLCASSGDSYLNTEAFFGQGTRLTVV.